The T cell receptor (beta chain) described here comes from a study of T cell responses to AZD1222 COVID-19 vaccine. Study results and caveats: Per reports, nearly half of all spike-specific TCRs target regions that are unmutated in variants. It was only 6 or 7 AZD1222 recipients who were seropositive at baseline.

In its sample, this clone was seen once. The antigen is undetermined. The repertoire was sequenced with immunoSEQ multiplex PCR; TCRdb's copy has only in-frame clones and lacks some. The sample carries some 110,000 clones, about 86% recorded once. The source of this sequence is an adult in good health. Sequencing was performed on peripheral blood, taken on day 0 of AZD1222 vaccination.

CDR3 nucleotides: TGTGCCAGCAGTGTCTCGTCCGGGGCGGGTCACGAGCAGTACTTC. Protein product: CASSVSSGAGHEQYF. This rearrangement joins TRBV2 to TRBJ2-7, with D tentatively TRBD1 or TRBD2 (5 bases each). Trimming left V 4 bases short and J 5 bases short, with 18 bases between. Germline V gene data show CDR1 as SNHLY and CDR2 as FYNNEI. The CDR3 loop spans 15 amino acids.